The 28 T cell receptor beta chains in this list originate from one sample, sequenced in a study of OX40 agonist ivuxolimab in advanced cancers. The method was immunoSEQ multiplex PCR; TCRdb's version includes in-frame clones alone and lacks a portion of them. The sample carries about 25,000 clones, around 81% recorded once. Sequenced material: CD4+ or CD8+ T cells sorted from blood, taken in a trial of the OX40 agonist ivuxolimab. These TCRs come from an adult with an advanced solid tumor such as melanoma, head and neck, liver or kidney cancer.

This rearrangement joins TRBV9 to TRBJ1-6; perhaps TRBD1 as D (5 bases). The CDR3 is 13 amino acids. V lost 7 bases to trimming and J lost 5 bases, with 10 bases between them. Germline lookup yields CDR1 SGDLS and CDR2 YYNGEE. CDR3 loop: CASQGTNNSPLHF. The CDR3 DNA follows: TGTGCCAGCCAGGGTACGAATAATTCACCCCTCCACTTT.

The chain joins TRBV14 to TRBJ2-3, with 9 bases that match TRBD2. CDR3 length equals 15 residues. Germline CDR1 is SGHDN and CDR2 is FVKESK. V trimming: 1 base; J trimming: 2 bases; junction bases outside the gene matches: 1. In DNA, the CDR3 is TGTGCCAGCAGCCAAGTAGCGGGGGTCACAGATACGCAGTATTTT. Protein: CASSQVAGVTDTQYF.

The V gene is TRBV27, the J gene TRBJ1-2; D gene ambiguous. The V end was cut by 6 bases, the J end by 0 bases, with 8 bases between. CDR1 and CDR2 (germline): MNHEY, SMNVEV (reference sequence). The CDR3 covers 13 residues. CDR3: CASSLTANYGYTF. Here the CDR3 DNA reads TGTGCCAGCAGCCTTACGGCTAACTATGGCTACACCTTC.

The CDR3 DNA reads as TGTGCCAGCAGCCCTACCTACAATGAGCAGTTCTTC. Residues: CASSPTYNEQFF. This chain links TRBV7-9 with TRBJ2-1; no clear D gene. Trimming took 5 bases from V and 2 from J, leaving 4 bases between them. The germline CDR1 and CDR2 sequences are SEHNR and FQNEAQ (reference sequence). The CDR3 is 12 residues long.

The J gene is TRBJ2-7, the V gene TRBV5-1, with 7 bases identical to TRBD2. V gave up 0 bases and J gave up 2 bases; unmatched junction bases: 2. From germline, CDR1 is SGHRS and CDR2 YFSETQ. The CDR3 spans 14 residues. The CDR3 region is CASSLEAGAYEQYF. DNA for the CDR3: TGCGCCAGCAGCTTGGAGGCGGGGGCCTACGAGCAGTACTTC. Together with reference TRBV5-1 and TRBJ2-7, the CDR3 gives the full variable domain: KAGVTQTPRYLIKTRGQQVTLSCSPISGHRSVSWYQQTPGQGLQFLFEYFSETQRNKGNFPGRFSGRQFSNSRSEMNVSTLELGDSALYLCASSLEAGAYEQYFGPGTRLTVT.

This chain links TRBV5-1 with TRBJ1-5; no firm D call. Germline CDR1 SGHRS, CDR2 YFSETQ. Deletions cut 0 bases from V and 6 bases from J, with 16 bases between. The CDR3 runs 16 residues. CDR3 in DNA: TGCGCCAGCAGCTTGGAGTTAGGGATTGGGTTTCAGCCCCAGCATTTT. Translation gives CASSLELGIGFQPQHF.

The V call is TRBV4-3, the J call TRBJ2-6; unclear D gene. V gave up 1 base and J gave up 0 bases, with 13 bases separating them. Germline CDR1 and CDR2: LGHNA and YSLEER. CDR3 length: 18 amino acids. The CDR3 DNA follows: TGCGCCAGCAGCCAAGGGCCTGAAGGGAACTCTGGGGCCAACGTCCTGACTTTC. Translating gives CASSQGPEGNSGANVLTF.

This sequence joins TRBV9 and TRBJ2-2, with 7 bases identical to TRBD1. V shed 4 bases and J 6 bases; nucleotides not matched to a gene: 12. The CDR3 extends over 16 amino acids. CDR1 is SGDLS, CDR2 YYNGEE, per germline. This chain's CDR3 is CASSRYRDSRPGELFF. CDR3 DNA: TGTGCCAGCAGCCGATACCGGGACAGCAGACCCGGGGAGCTGTTTTTT.

This clone was counted only a few times. The gene calls are TRBV30 and TRBJ1-1; D is unclear. The germline gives CDR1 GTSNPN, CDR2 SVGIG (reference sequence). This CDR3 has 13 amino acids. The V end was cut by 1 base, the J end by 2 bases, with 8 bases between. This chain's CDR3 is CAWSAMVNTEAFF. The CDR3 DNA sequence: TGTGCCTGGAGTGCTATGGTTAACACTGAAGCTTTCTTT.

This rearrangement joins TRBV4-3 to TRBJ1-1; 10 nucleotides align to TRBD1. CDR1 is LGHNA and CDR2 is YSLEER in the germline V gene. V was pared by 1 base and J by 6 bases, with 8 bases of the junction left unmatched. This CDR3 spans 16 amino acids. CDR3: CASSQAATGGRSEAFF. The CDR3 bases are TGCGCCAGCAGCCAAGCAGCGACAGGGGGCAGGTCTGAAGCTTTCTTT.

In this sample, this clone turned up once. The chain couples TRBV5-1 to TRBJ2-3; D not certain. The CDR3 totals 14 residues. Trimming shortened V by 1 base and J by 0 bases, and 6 bases separated the two germline ends. Per the germline V gene, CDR1 is SGHRS and CDR2 is YFSETQ. CDR3 amino acids: CASSLLDSTDTQYF. The CDR3 DNA sequence: TGCGCCAGCAGCTTGTTGGACAGCACAGATACGCAGTATTTT.

This clone appeared a few times. The gene calls are TRBV30 and TRBJ2-2; D tentatively fits TRBD1 or TRBD2 (5 bases each). The CDR3 is 15 amino acids. The germline V and J ends were trimmed by 3 bases and 3 bases, with 14 bases remaining between them. Germline V gene lookup returns CDR1 GTSNPN and CDR2 SVGIG (reference sequence). CDR3 protein: CAWRGQEADTGELFF. The CDR3 DNA follows: TGTGCCTGGAGGGGGCAGGAGGCGGACACCGGGGAGCTGTTTTTT.

CDR3 sequence: CASSWTSSRTDTQYF. CDR3 nucleotides: TGTGCCAGCAGTTGGACTAGCTCACGCACAGATACGCAGTATTTT. The rearrangement links TRBV27 to TRBJ2-3, with 8 nucleotides matching TRBD2. J gave up 1 base and V 4 bases, and 4 bases lay outside the gene matches. The CDR3 has 15 residues. Germline V gives CDR1 MNHEY, CDR2 SMNVEV (reference sequence).

This chain connects TRBV5-1 to TRBJ1-1; D call uncertain. Germline V lookup: CDR1 SGHRS, CDR2 YFSETQ. The CDR3 has 13 residues. Trimming took 8 bases from V and 4 from J, leaving 15 bases between them. The CDR3 region has the DNA TGCGCCAGTCTGGAAGGGAGTGGCACTGAAGCTTTCTTT. Amino acid sequence: CASLEGSGTEAFF.

This clone was recorded a few times. This sequence joins TRBV6-1 and TRBJ1-2; the D is unclear. The V end lost 1 base, the J end lost 6 bases, and 12 bases lay between the germline ends. In germline, CDR1 is MNHNS, CDR2 SASEGT. The CDR3 runs to 14 residues. CDR3 nucleotides: TGTGCCAGCAGTGAAGTTGGAGGGTGGAATGGCTACACCTTC. Its translation is CASSEVGGWNGYTF.

The rearrangement joins TRBV28 to TRBJ2-5; possible D gene TRBD2, 5 bases. Germline CDR1 is MDHEN and CDR2 is SYDVKM. The CDR3 has 13 residues. V lost 5 bases and J 5 bases, leaving 12 bases between the germline ends. CDR3 nucleotide sequence: TGTGCCAGCAGTATTACTCGGAGGGAGACCCAGTACTTC. It yields the protein CASSITRRETQYF. Supplemented by reference TRBV28 and TRBJ2-5, the full variable domain reads DVKVTQSSRYLVKRTGEKVFLECVQDMDHENMFWYRQDPGLGLRLIYFSYDVKMKEKGDIPEGYSVSREKKERFSLILESASTNQTSMYLCASSITRRETQYFGPGTRLLVL.

The rearrangement uses TRBV6-4 and TRBJ2-1, with 8 bases lining up with TRBD2. The CDR3 has 16 amino acids. Unmatched junction bases numbered 7, after V lost 6 bases and J lost 0 bases. CDR1 and CDR2 from the germline V gene are MRHNA and SNTAGT. The CDR3 bases are TGTGCCAGCAGCCGGGAGGGATCGGGCTCCTACAATGAGCAGTTCTTC. Translating gives CASSREGSGSYNEQFF.

The CDR3 here is CASSQDDRATGELFF. The CDR3 nucleotides read TGCGCCAGCAGCCAAGATGACAGAGCCACCGGGGAGCTGTTTTTT. The chain joins TRBV4-3 to TRBJ2-2, with TRBD1 as a possible D gene (5 bases). This CDR3 is 15 amino acids long. V was shortened by 0 bases and J by 4 bases, with 9 bases between the two germline ends. Germline V lookup: CDR1 LGHNA, CDR2 YSLEER.

The chain joins TRBV4-1 to TRBJ2-3; 9 bases agree with TRBD2. This CDR3 is 16 amino acids long. The germline gives CDR1 MGHRA, CDR2 YSYEKL. The junction had 9 bases not matched to a gene; V was cut back by 4 bases and J by 4 bases. The CDR3 DNA reads TGCGCCAGCAGCCTATACGCTAGCGGGGCCGCAGATACGCAGTATTTT. Protein product: CASSLYASGAADTQYF.

The chain carries TRBV7-2 and TRBJ1-1, with D possibly matching TRBD1 (5 bases). Trimming cost V 8 bases and J 11 bases, with 21 bases left between them. Germline CDR1 reads SGHTA; CDR2 reads FQGNSA. The CDR3 contains 13 residues. In DNA form, the CDR3 reads TGTGCCAGCCCGCAAGGGGAGTCGGAGGGGGCTTTCTTT. Protein product: CASPQGESEGAFF.

The chain uses TRBV7-6 and TRBJ2-7; 9 nucleotides agree with TRBD2. Germline trimming cut 4 bases from V and 3 bases from J; bases unmatched to any gene: 7. Germline CDR1 SGHVS, CDR2 FNYEAQ. CDR3 length: 15 amino acids. Here the CDR3 DNA reads TGTGCCAGCAGCTCGGGCGGGGGGGCCTTCTACGAGCAGTACTTC. The encoded protein is CASSSGGGAFYEQYF.

V usage is TRBV6-1 and J usage is TRBJ1-5, with TRBD1 as a possible D gene (6 bases). Germline V gives CDR1 MNHNS, CDR2 SASEGT. The CDR3 spans 18 residues. V lost 0 bases and J 0 bases, leaving 15 bases between the germline ends. The CDR3 DNA sequence: TGTGCCAGCAGTGAAGCGGTACCCTACAGGGTTAGCAATCAGCCCCAGCATTTT. Protein product: CASSEAVPYRVSNQPQHF.

The rearrangement links TRBV6-5 to TRBJ2-2; D unclear. Trimming took off 0 bases at V and 3 bases at J, with 8 bases between the two ends. CDR3 size: 15 residues. Germline loops: CDR1 MNHEY, CDR2 SVGAGI. The CDR3, as DNA: TGTGCCAGCAGTTACTCATTTCCTGACACCGGGGAGCTGTTTTTT. Its protein is CASSYSFPDTGELFF.

The chain is built from TRBV28 and TRBJ2-7; D is unclear. V was cut by 8 bases and J by 2 bases, with 13 bases left in between. Germline CDR1 MDHEN, CDR2 SYDVKM. The CDR3 covers 13 residues. CDR3 residues: CASWSPGPYEQYF. The CDR3 region has the DNA TGTGCCAGCTGGTCACCGGGTCCCTACGAGCAGTACTTC.

Judged by abundance, this clone is hyperexpanded. This chain joins TRBV7-8 and TRBJ2-5, with D possibly being TRBD2 (6 bases). The CDR3 extends over 13 amino acids. The V gene's germline CDR1 is SGHVS and CDR2 FQNEAQ. The V end lost 3 bases, the J end lost 10 bases, and 15 bases lay between the germline ends. The CDR3 sequence is CASSFAGRRSQYF. CDR3 bases: TGTGCCAGCAGCTTCGCGGGGCGTCGGAGCCAGTACTTC.

This clone was recorded a few times. This chain uses TRBV6-1 with TRBJ2-7; 10 positions agree with TRBD2. Germline values: CDR1 MNHNS, CDR2 SASEGT. There are 15 residues in the CDR3. Germline trimming cut 3 bases from V and 1 base from J; bases unmatched to any gene: 3. The CDR3 region is CASSEELAGSYEQYF. For the CDR3, the DNA is TGTGCCAGCAGTGAGGAACTAGCGGGGTCCTACGAGCAGTACTTC.

Judged by abundance, this clone is medium-sized. V is TRBV18 and J is TRBJ2-5; 10 bases agree with TRBD2. Germline trimming cut 5 bases from V and 4 bases from J; bases unmatched to any gene: 13. Germline values: CDR1 KGHSH, CDR2 LQKENI. The CDR3 totals 17 residues. As DNA, the CDR3 is TGTGCCAGCTCATCCTCAAGCGGGGGGGCCCAAGGAGAGACCCAGTACTTC. Amino acid sequence: CASSSSSGGAQGETQYF.

This chain uses TRBV25-1 with TRBJ1-5; D is ambiguous. CDR1 and CDR2 from the germline V gene are MGHDK and SYGVNS. V gave up 2 bases and J gave up 6 bases, with 14 bases separating them. The CDR3 is 15 amino acids. The CDR3 sequence: CASSEAGEMSQPQHF. The CDR3 coding sequence is TGTGCCAGCAGTGAAGCTGGGGAGATGAGTCAGCCCCAGCATTTT.